This T cell receptor beta chain was sequenced in a study of blood T cell repertoires in COVID-19. The wider study: Sites in the United States, Italy and Spain provided acute and convalescent COVID-19 samples.

This clone has only a few counts. The method was immunoSEQ multiplex PCR; TCRdb's version includes in-frame clones alone and lacks a portion of them. Of over 120,000 clones listed, approximately 88% are singletons. The sequenced sample consisted of peripheral blood. This receptor was obtained from a woman aged 45-59 years with acute or convalescent COVID-19.

The CDR3 nucleotides are TGTGCCAGCATCCCCAGGAACACCGGGGAGCTGTTTTTT. Its translation is CASIPRNTGELFF. The chain has TRBV5-5 and TRBJ2-2; no clear D. Germline V lookup: CDR1 SGHKS, CDR2 YYEKEE (reference sequence). The germline V and J ends were trimmed by 6 bases and 1 base, with 7 bases remaining between them. The CDR3 has 13 residues.